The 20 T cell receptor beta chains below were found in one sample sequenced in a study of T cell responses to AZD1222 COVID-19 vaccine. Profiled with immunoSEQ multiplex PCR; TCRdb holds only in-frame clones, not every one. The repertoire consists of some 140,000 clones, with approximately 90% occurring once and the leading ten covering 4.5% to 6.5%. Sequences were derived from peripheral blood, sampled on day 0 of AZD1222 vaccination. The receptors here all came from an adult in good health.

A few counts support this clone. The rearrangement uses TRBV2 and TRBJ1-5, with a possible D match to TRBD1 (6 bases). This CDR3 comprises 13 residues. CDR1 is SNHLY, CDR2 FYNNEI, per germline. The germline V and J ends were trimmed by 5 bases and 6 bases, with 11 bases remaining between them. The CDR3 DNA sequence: TGTGCCAGCAGTTTCCAGGGGTTTCAGCCCCAGCATTTT. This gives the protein CASSFQGFQPQHF.

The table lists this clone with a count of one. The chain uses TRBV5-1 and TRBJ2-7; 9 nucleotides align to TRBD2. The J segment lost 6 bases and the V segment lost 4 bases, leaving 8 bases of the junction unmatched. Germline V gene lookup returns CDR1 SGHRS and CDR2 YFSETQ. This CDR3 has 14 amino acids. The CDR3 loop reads CASSITSGPGEQYF. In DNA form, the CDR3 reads TGCGCCAGCAGCATTACTAGCGGGCCAGGCGAGCAGTACTTC.

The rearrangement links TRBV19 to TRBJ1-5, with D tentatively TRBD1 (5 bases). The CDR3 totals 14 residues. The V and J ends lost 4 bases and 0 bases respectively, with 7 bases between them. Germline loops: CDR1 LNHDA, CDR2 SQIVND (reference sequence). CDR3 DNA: TGTGCCAGTAGTACCCAGGGTAGCAATCAGCCCCAGCATTTT. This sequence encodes CASSTQGSNQPQHF.

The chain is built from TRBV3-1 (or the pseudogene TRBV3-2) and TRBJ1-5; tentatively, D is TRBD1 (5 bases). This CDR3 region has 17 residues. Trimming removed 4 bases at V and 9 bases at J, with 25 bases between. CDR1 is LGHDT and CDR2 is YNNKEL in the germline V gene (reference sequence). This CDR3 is CASSLTASDGDFRPQHF. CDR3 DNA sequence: TGTGCCAGCAGCCTAACCGCTTCGGACGGGGACTTTAGGCCCCAGCATTTT.

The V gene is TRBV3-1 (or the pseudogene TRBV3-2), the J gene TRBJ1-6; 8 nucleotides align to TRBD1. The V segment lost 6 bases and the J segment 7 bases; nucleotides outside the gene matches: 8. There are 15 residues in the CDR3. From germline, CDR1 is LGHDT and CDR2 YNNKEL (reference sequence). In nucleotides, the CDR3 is TGTGCCAGCAGTCGTATTCGACAGGGGAATTCACCCCTCCACTTT. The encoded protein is CASSRIRQGNSPLHF.

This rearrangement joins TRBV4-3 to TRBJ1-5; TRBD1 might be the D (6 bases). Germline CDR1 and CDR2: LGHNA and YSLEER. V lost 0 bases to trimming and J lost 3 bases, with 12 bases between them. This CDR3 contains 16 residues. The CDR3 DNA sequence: TGCGCCAGCAGCCAAGATGCCAGGGGAGCCAATCAGCCCCAGCATTTT. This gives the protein CASSQDARGANQPQHF.

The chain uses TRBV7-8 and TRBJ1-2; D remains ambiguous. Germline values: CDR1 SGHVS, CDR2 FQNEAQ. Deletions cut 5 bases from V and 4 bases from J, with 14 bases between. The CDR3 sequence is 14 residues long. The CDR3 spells CASSRTQPTYGYTF. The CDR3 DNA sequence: TGTGCCAGCAGCCGCACTCAACCCACCTATGGCTACACCTTC.

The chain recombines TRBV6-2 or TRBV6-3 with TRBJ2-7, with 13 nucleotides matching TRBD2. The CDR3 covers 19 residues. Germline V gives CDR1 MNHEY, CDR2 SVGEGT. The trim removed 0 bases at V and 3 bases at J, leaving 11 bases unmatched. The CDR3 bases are TGTGCCAGCAGTTACTCAAGGACTAGCGGGAGTCCCCGAAACTACGAGCAGTACTTC. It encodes CASSYSRTSGSPRNYEQYF.

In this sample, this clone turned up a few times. CDR3 sequence (DNA): TGTGCCAGCAGCGGGACTAGCGGGAGTGTGCGGAATGAGCAGTTCTTC. This encodes CASSGTSGSVRNEQFF. The gene calls are TRBV2 and TRBJ2-1, with 14 bases lining up with TRBD2. This CDR3 is built from 16 residues. Germline-derived CDR1 and CDR2 are SNHLY and FYNNEI. The V and J ends lost 6 bases and 7 bases, in that order; junction bases with no gene match: 8.

This chain's CDR3 is CANRREGRNTGELFF. CDR3 bases: TGTGCCAACCGCCGCGAGGGGAGGAACACCGGGGAGCTGTTTTTT. The V and J genes are TRBV21-1 and TRBJ2-2. TRBV21-1 constitutes a pseudogene. The length of the CDR3 is 15 residues.

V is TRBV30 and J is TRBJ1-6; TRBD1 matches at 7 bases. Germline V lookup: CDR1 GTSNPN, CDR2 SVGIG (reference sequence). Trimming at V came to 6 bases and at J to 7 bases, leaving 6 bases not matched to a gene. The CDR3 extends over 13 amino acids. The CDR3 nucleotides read TGTGCCTGCCAGGGGGGATCAAATTCACCCCTCCACTTT. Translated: CACQGGSNSPLHF.

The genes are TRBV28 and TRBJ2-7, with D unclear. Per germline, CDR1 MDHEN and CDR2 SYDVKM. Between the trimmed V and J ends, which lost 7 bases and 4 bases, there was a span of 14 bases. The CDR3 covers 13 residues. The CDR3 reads CASTQTNGYEQYF. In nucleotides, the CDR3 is TGTGCCAGCACCCAGACGAACGGTTACGAGCAGTACTTC.

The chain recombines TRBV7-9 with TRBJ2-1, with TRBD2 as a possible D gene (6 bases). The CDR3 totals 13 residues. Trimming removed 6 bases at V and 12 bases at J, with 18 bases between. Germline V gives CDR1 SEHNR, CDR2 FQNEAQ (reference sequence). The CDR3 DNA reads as TGTGCCAGCAGTCCCCCTAGCGACCAGAGGCAGTTCTTC. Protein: CASSPPSDQRQFF.

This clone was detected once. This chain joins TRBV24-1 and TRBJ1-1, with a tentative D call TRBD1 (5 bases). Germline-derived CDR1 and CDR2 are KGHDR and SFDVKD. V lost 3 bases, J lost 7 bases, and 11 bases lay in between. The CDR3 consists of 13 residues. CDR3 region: CATSDLGASEAFF. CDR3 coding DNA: TGTGCCACCAGTGATCTAGGGGCGAGTGAAGCTTTCTTT.

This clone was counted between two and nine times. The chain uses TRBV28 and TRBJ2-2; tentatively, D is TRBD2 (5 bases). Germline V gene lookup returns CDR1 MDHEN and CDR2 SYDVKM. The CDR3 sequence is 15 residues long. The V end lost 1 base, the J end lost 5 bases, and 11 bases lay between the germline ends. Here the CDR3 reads CASSLSGVATGELFF. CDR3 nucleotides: TGTGCCAGCAGTTTATCGGGTGTAGCGACCGGGGAGCTGTTTTTT.

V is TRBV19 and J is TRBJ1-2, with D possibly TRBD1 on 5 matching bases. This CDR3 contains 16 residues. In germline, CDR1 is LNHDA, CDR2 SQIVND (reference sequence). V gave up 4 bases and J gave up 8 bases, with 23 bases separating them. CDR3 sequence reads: CASSTALGGAVLGYTF. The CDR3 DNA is TGTGCCAGTAGTACAGCCTTAGGAGGGGCGGTTCTCGGCTACACCTTC.

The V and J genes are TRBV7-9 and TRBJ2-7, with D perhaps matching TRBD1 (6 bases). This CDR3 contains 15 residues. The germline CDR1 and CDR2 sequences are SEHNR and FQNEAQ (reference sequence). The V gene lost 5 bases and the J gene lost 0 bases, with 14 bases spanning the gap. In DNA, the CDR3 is TGTGCCAGCAGCCAGGGACACCCGAGCTCCTACGAGCAGTACTTC. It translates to CASSQGHPSSYEQYF.

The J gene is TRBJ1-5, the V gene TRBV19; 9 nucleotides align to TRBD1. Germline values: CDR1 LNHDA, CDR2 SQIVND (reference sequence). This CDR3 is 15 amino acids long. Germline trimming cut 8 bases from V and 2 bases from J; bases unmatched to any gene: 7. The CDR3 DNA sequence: TGTGCCAGTGGCCGGGACAGGGTTGGCAATCAGCCCCAGCATTTT. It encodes CASGRDRVGNQPQHF.

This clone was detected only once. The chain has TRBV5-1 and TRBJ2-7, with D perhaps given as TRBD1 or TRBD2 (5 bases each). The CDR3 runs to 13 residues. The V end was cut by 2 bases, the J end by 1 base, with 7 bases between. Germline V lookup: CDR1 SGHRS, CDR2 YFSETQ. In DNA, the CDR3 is TGCGCCAGCAGCTTTGGGGGTTCCTACGAGCAGTACTTC. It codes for CASSFGGSYEQYF.

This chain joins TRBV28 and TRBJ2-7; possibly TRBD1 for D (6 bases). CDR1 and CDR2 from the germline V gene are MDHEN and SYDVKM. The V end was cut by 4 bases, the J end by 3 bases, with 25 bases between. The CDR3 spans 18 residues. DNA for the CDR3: TGTGCCAGCAGTTCGCATAAGACAGGCCCTCTAATGGTCTACGAGCAGTACTTC. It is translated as CASSSHKTGPLMVYEQYF.